Shown below are 6 T cell receptor beta chains from a single sample sequenced in a study of neurological immune-mediated disorders. Time point in this sample: longitudinal time-point 2. Using its own MiXCR run on the 5' RACE reads, TCRdb lists one record per CDR3 protein. The sample shows 50,000 or so distinct CDR3 sequences, about an eighth of them seen only once. Sequencing was carried out using PBMCs. Receptors originate from a male donor with HTLV-1-associated myelopathy (HAM/TSP).

The V call is TRBV11-3, the J call TRBJ2-4; D tentatively fits TRBD1 or TRBD2 (5 bases each). The ends were cut back, 1 base at V and 8 bases at J, with 9 bases in the middle. Germline V lookup: CDR1 SGHNT, CDR2 YENEEA. The CDR3 runs to 13 residues. The CDR3 coding sequence is TGTGCCAGCAGCTTAGTTGGGGGAGACATTCAGTACTTC. Amino acids: CASSLVGGDIQYF.

This clonotype came up many times. The rearrangement joins TRBV20-1 to TRBJ1-6, with 7 positions matching TRBD1. In germline, CDR1 is DFQATT, CDR2 SNEGSKA (reference sequence). The length of the CDR3 is 12 residues. The DNA for the CDR3 is TGCAGCGCACGGCAGGGGGACTCACCCCTCCACTTT. This gives the protein CSARQGDSPLHF.

The table lists this clonotype with many counts. This chain joins TRBV4-3 and TRBJ2-7, with D unresolved. Germline assignment: CDR1 LGHNA and CDR2 YSLEER. The V end lost 0 bases, the J end lost 2 bases, and 11 bases lay between the germline ends. CDR3 size: 15 residues. The CDR3: CASSQDYSPTYEQYF. CDR3 nucleotides: TGCGCCAGCAGCCAAGACTACTCACCAACCTACGAGCAGTACTTC.

The chain links TRBV9 to TRBJ1-1; D gene unclear. Trimming shortened V by 0 bases and J by 0 bases, and 24 bases separated the two germline ends. In germline, CDR1 is SGDLS, CDR2 YYNGEE. The CDR3 contains 20 residues. The CDR3 sequence is CASSVGLSIKRATLNTEAFF. Written as DNA, the CDR3 is TGTGCCAGCAGCGTAGGCCTTTCCATCAAGCGAGCAACCTTGAACACTGAAGCTTTCTTT.

This clonotype was observed many times. The genes are TRBV20-1 and TRBJ1-5; maybe TRBD1 (6 bases). The CDR3 runs 17 residues. In germline, CDR1 is DFQATT, CDR2 SNEGSKA (reference sequence). Trimming took off 0 bases at V and 0 bases at J, with 15 bases between the two ends. The CDR3 DNA sequence: TGCAGTGCTAGAGATACATCAGGGGATTATAGCAATCAGCCCCAGCATTTT. It encodes CSARDTSGDYSNQPQHF.

The table lists this clonotype with many counts. The V and J genes are TRBV24-1 and TRBJ2-3; D not resolved. The ends were cut back, 4 bases at V and 6 bases at J, with 19 bases in the middle. The CDR3 length is 16 residues. Germline V CDR1 and CDR2: KGHDR, SFDVKD. CDR3 sequence reads: CATSDPGQSGRDTQYF. The CDR3 nucleotides are TGTGCCACCAGTGACCCCGGTCAATCAGGCAGGGATACGCAGTATTTT.